These 27 T cell receptor beta chains share one sample of origin, sequenced in a study of blood T cell repertoires in COVID-19. The protocol was immunoSEQ multiplex PCR, while the TCRdb copy is restricted to in-frame clones and leaves out a portion. The table includes roughly 120,000 clones, nearly 90% detected once. The specimen was peripheral blood. Receptor source: a woman aged 55-75 years with COVID-19, enrolled during active disease.

J is TRBJ2-3 and V is TRBV3-1 (or the pseudogene TRBV3-2), with 9 bases identical to TRBD2. V was pared by 1 base and J by 3 bases, with 5 bases of the junction left unmatched. CDR1 and CDR2 (germline): LGHDT, YNNKEL (reference sequence). The CDR3 length is 16 residues. The CDR3 spells CASSQVGGGVTDTQYF. CDR3 nucleotide sequence: TGTGCCAGCAGCCAAGTGGGCGGGGGGGTGACAGATACGCAGTATTTT.

The genes are TRBV7-2 and TRBJ1-5, with D possibly being TRBD1 (5 bases). There are 14 residues in the CDR3. V was trimmed by 4 bases and J by 7 bases, leaving 14 bases between them. CDR1 SGHTA and CDR2 FQGNSA come from the germline V gene. The CDR3 spells CASSSQGFKQPQHF. CDR3 bases: TGTGCCAGCAGCTCCCAGGGTTTTAAGCAGCCCCAGCATTTT.

V gene TRBV5-5 combines with J gene TRBJ1-5; 7 nucleotides match TRBD1. The CDR3 loop spans 14 amino acids. Germline CDR1 is SGHKS and CDR2 is YYEKEE (reference sequence). V was clipped by 4 bases and J by 4 bases; unmatched bases: 5. CDR3 sequence reads: CASSPGTANQPQHF. In DNA form, the CDR3 reads TGTGCCAGCAGCCCCGGGACAGCGAATCAGCCCCAGCATTTT.

V gene TRBV6-5 combines with J gene TRBJ1-6; D uncertain. Per germline, CDR1 MNHEY and CDR2 SVGAGI. The CDR3 length is 12 residues. The V and J ends lost 6 bases and 10 bases respectively, with 10 bases between them. CDR3 region: CASRAFRSPLHF. The CDR3 DNA reads TGTGCCAGCAGAGCTTTTCGGTCACCCCTCCACTTT.

This chain uses TRBV3-1 (or the pseudogene TRBV3-2) with TRBJ2-1; 9 bases map to TRBD1. Germline CDR1 LGHDT, CDR2 YNNKEL (reference sequence). The CDR3 contains 16 residues. The trim removed 2 bases at V and 5 bases at J, leaving 7 bases unmatched. The CDR3 here is CASSQRGQGLNNEQFF. The CDR3 coding sequence is TGTGCCAGCAGCCAAAGAGGACAGGGGCTCAACAATGAGCAGTTCTTC.

The V gene is TRBV5-5, the J gene TRBJ1-2, with D uncertain. V was clipped by 2 bases and J by 0 bases, with 11 bases between them. CDR1 and CDR2 (germline): SGHKS, YYEKEE (reference sequence). The CDR3 spans 15 residues. CDR3 sequence: CASSLSYLANYGYTF. DNA of the CDR3: TGTGCCAGCAGCTTAAGTTATTTAGCTAACTATGGCTACACCTTC.

The chain carries TRBV18 and TRBJ1-2; D is unclear. Trimming stripped 3 bases from V and 1 base from J, with 15 bases between. Looked up from germline, CDR1 is KGHSH and CDR2 is LQKENI. This CDR3 is built from 16 residues. CDR3 sequence reads: CASSPSRSTFNYGYTF. The CDR3 DNA reads TGTGCCAGCTCACCGTCCAGGTCCACGTTTAACTATGGCTACACCTTC.

The chain recombines TRBV5-4 with TRBJ1-2; TRBD1 matches 9 bases. The CDR3 length is 14 residues. The ends lost 3 bases at V and 7 bases at J; junction bases unmatched: 7. In germline, CDR1 is SGHNT, CDR2 YYREEE (reference sequence). CDR3 DNA sequence: TGTGCCAGCAGCTCACTGACAGGGGGGGTTGGCTACACCTTC. Translation gives CASSSLTGGVGYTF.

The chain joins TRBV11-3 to TRBJ1-1; D gene unclear. Germline CDR1 reads SGHNT; CDR2 reads YENEEA. The CDR3 contains 12 residues. Trimming took 1 base from V and 6 from J, leaving 6 bases between them. DNA for the CDR3: TGTGCCAGCAGCTTAGGGGCCGCTGAAGCTTTCTTT. Translated: CASSLGAAEAFF.

V usage is TRBV29-1 and J usage is TRBJ1-5; D remains ambiguous. Deletions cut 4 bases from V and 2 bases from J, with 12 bases between. The germline V gene encodes CDR1 SQVTM and CDR2 ANQGSEA. This CDR3 is 14 amino acids long. The CDR3 here is CSVGSSGGNQPQHF. The CDR3 coding sequence is TGCAGCGTTGGCTCGAGTGGTGGCAATCAGCCCCAGCATTTT.

The rearrangement links TRBV11-2 to TRBJ2-7, with 9 bases identical to TRBD1. CDR3 length equals 14 residues. The V and J ends lost 5 bases and 6 bases, in that order; junction bases with no gene match: 8. Germline V gives CDR1 SGHAT, CDR2 FQNNGV. CDR3 DNA sequence: TGTGCCAGCAGCAGACAGGGGGAGGTCGCCGAGCAGTACTTC. Translated, it gives CASSRQGEVAEQYF.

V gene TRBV9 combines with J gene TRBJ1-1, with 8 nucleotides matching TRBD1. Germline assignment: CDR1 SGDLS and CDR2 YYNGEE. After removal of 4 bases from V and 4 bases from J, the junction contained 9 bases not matched to a gene. This CDR3 region has 15 residues. In DNA form, the CDR3 reads TGTGCCAGCAGCTTTTCTCAGGGGGCAAGCACTGAAGCTTTCTTT. This sequence encodes CASSFSQGASTEAFF. Full variable domain (outside the CDR3, taken from reference TRBV9 and TRBJ1-1): DSGVTQTPKHLITATGQRVTLRCSPRSGDLSVYWYQQSLDQGLQFLIQYYNGEERAKGNILERFSAQQFPDLHSELNLSSLELGDSALYFCASSFSQGASTEAFFGQGTRLTVV.

This rearrangement joins TRBV18 to TRBJ2-3; 11 positions agree with TRBD2. This CDR3 spans 16 amino acids. Per germline, CDR1 KGHSH and CDR2 LQKENI. V lost 4 bases to trimming and J lost 2 bases; unmatched junction nucleotides: 5. The CDR3 region has the DNA TGTGCCAGCTCACTGTTACTAGCGGGGGTCACAGATACGCAGTATTTT. Translated: CASSLLLAGVTDTQYF.

The rearrangement links TRBV10-3 to TRBJ1-1, with 9 bases fitting TRBD1. Germline CDR1 reads ENHRY; CDR2 reads SYGVKD. V shed 8 bases and J 5 bases; nucleotides not matched to a gene: 6. The CDR3 extends over 13 amino acids. CDR3 in DNA: TGTGCCATCCGGACAGGGGAGAGGACTGAAGCTTTCTTT. The encoded protein is CAIRTGERTEAFF.

The rearrangement uses TRBV5-1 and TRBJ2-6, with D maybe TRBD2 (5 bases). Germline V lookup: CDR1 SGHRS, CDR2 YFSETQ. The V end was cut by 0 bases, the J end by 11 bases, with 15 bases between. The CDR3 sequence is 15 residues long. The CDR3 nucleotides are TGCGCCAGCAGCTTGGTGGCGACTAAGGGCGACGTCCTGACTTTC. Translation: CASSLVATKGDVLTF.

V is TRBV5-1 and J is TRBJ2-4, with D perhaps TRBD2 (6 bases). This CDR3 contains 16 residues. The germline V and J ends were trimmed by 2 bases and 0 bases, with 12 bases remaining between them. Germline V gene sequence: CDR1 SGHRS, CDR2 YFSETQ. The DNA for the CDR3 is TGCGCCAGCAGCTTCGTTGGGGGACTAGCCAAAAACATTCAGTACTTC. Encoded protein: CASSFVGGLAKNIQYF.

The chain is built from TRBV11-2 and TRBJ2-2; 9 bases match TRBD1. With V trimmed by 5 bases and J by 5 bases, 6 bases remained unmatched. Germline V gene data show CDR1 as SGHAT and CDR2 as FQNNGV. The CDR3 totals 15 residues. Here the CDR3 reads CASSLGQGRTGELFF. In nucleotides, the CDR3 is TGTGCCAGCAGCCTCGGACAGGGGCGGACCGGGGAGCTGTTTTTT.

The chain links TRBV7-8 to TRBJ1-2; 9 bases align to TRBD1. This CDR3 contains 16 residues. Germline CDR1 is SGHVS and CDR2 is FQNEAQ. V was pared by 0 bases and J by 4 bases, with 6 bases of the junction left unmatched. Here the CDR3 reads CASSLADRGFGYGYTF. The DNA of the CDR3 is TGTGCCAGCAGCTTAGCTGACAGGGGGTTTGGCTATGGCTACACCTTC.

This chain links TRBV2 with TRBJ2-7; D uncertain. The V gene's germline CDR1 is SNHLY and CDR2 FYNNEI. The ends were cut back, 3 bases at V and 2 bases at J, with 11 bases in the middle. This CDR3 contains 14 residues. The CDR3 loop is CASSDRKSTYEQYF. In DNA form, the CDR3 reads TGTGCCAGCAGTGACAGGAAGAGTACCTACGAGCAGTACTTC. The whole variable domain, filled in from reference TRBV2 and TRBJ2-7, reads EPEVTQTPSHQVTQMGQEVILRCVPISNHLYFYWYRQILGQKVEFLVSFYNNEISEKSEIFDDQFSVERPDGSNFTLKIRSTKLEDSAMYFCASSDRKSTYEQYFGPGTRLTVT.

The CDR3 spells CASSPWTVYTGELFF. The CDR3 DNA is TGTGCCAGCAGCCCTTGGACAGTCTACACCGGGGAGCTGTTTTTT. J is TRBJ2-2 and V is TRBV7-2, with a possible D match to TRBD1 (6 bases). Germline assignment: CDR1 SGHTA and CDR2 FQGNSA. With 5 bases removed from V and 3 bases from J, the gap between germline ends came to 13 bases. This CDR3 comprises 15 residues.

This clone was observed a handful of times. J is TRBJ1-1 and V is TRBV19; D might be TRBD1 (6 bases). Germline V gene sequence: CDR1 LNHDA, CDR2 SQIVND (reference sequence). V was shortened by 3 bases and J by 0 bases, with 14 bases between the two germline ends. This CDR3 spans 16 amino acids. This chain's CDR3 is CASSIQQGGMNTEAFF. In DNA form, the CDR3 reads TGTGCCAGTAGTATTCAACAGGGCGGAATGAACACTGAAGCTTTCTTT.

The DNA for the CDR3 is TGTGCCAGTAGTTTCGGACAGGGGGCAGATGAGCAGTACTTC. This translates into CASSFGQGADEQYF. J is TRBJ2-7 and V is TRBV19, with TRBD1 matching over 11 bases. Germline V CDR1 and CDR2: LNHDA, SQIVND (reference sequence). With 5 bases clipped from V and 7 bases from J, the junction kept 7 bases outside the gene matches. The CDR3 runs 14 residues.

V gene TRBV5-4 combines with J gene TRBJ2-1, with D possibly being TRBD1 (6 bases). Trimming shortened V by 4 bases and J by 5 bases, and 10 bases separated the two germline ends. Per the germline V gene, CDR1 is SGHNT and CDR2 is YYREEE (reference sequence). This CDR3 comprises 13 residues. The CDR3 is CASSPDSHNEQFF. The CDR3 nucleotides read TGTGCCAGCAGCCCGGACAGCCACAATGAGCAGTTCTTC.

The chain joins TRBV24-1 to TRBJ2-1; D might be TRBD2 (6 bases). The CDR3 has 12 residues. Germline assignment: CDR1 KGHDR and CDR2 SFDVKD. V lost 6 bases and J lost 7, with 9 bases in between. CDR3: CATSWGENEQFF. The CDR3 DNA sequence: TGTGCCACCAGTTGGGGGGAGAATGAGCAGTTCTTC.

This clone has only one observation. CDR3 sequence reads: CASSLNWATNEKLFF. CDR3 in DNA: TGTGCCAGCAGCTTGAACTGGGCCACTAATGAAAAACTGTTTTTT. The chain is built from TRBV5-6 and TRBJ1-4; no firm D call. In germline, CDR1 is SGHDT, CDR2 YYEEEE. Trimming left V 1 base short and J 2 bases short, with 9 bases between. There are 15 residues in the CDR3.

The gene calls are TRBV7-3 and TRBJ2-3; unclear D gene. The CDR3 is 16 residues long. The V end was cut by 2 bases, the J end by 1 base, with 13 bases between. Germline V gives CDR1 SGHTA, CDR2 FQGTGA. CDR3 sequence: CASSLDSSPGTDTQYF. CDR3 in DNA: TGTGCCAGCAGCTTAGATTCTAGTCCTGGCACAGATACGCAGTATTTT.

The chain carries TRBV4-1 and TRBJ2-1; D uncertain. Trimming removed 0 bases from V and 4 bases from J, with 10 bases in between. This CDR3 is 15 amino acids long. CDR1 and CDR2 from the germline V gene are MGHRA and YSYEKL. The CDR3 DNA sequence: TGCGCCAGCAGCCAAGAGAGCGCGACTTACAATGAGCAGTTCTTC. This sequence encodes CASSQESATYNEQFF.